These 16 T cell receptor beta chains were all obtained from the same sample, sequenced in a study of T-cell memory formation after mild COVID-19. MiXCR, applied by TCRdb to the 5' RACE reads, yields one record per CDR3 protein. The sample has around 310,000 distinct CDR3 sequences, around 15% seen once. The sequencing sample was made of PBMCs or a T cell subset sorted from them (not recorded which). The origin of the receptors is a man aged 18-30 years who had mild COVID-19 (a few samples of this study predate the infection). Cell type and time point are not known.

This chain links TRBV5-1 with TRBJ2-3, with D possibly TRBD1 on 6 matching bases. The V gene lost 3 bases and the J gene lost 4 bases, with 15 bases spanning the gap. Germline lookup yields CDR1 SGHRS and CDR2 YFSETQ. CDR3 length: 15 residues. The DNA of the CDR3 is TGCGCCAGCAGCTCAGAACAGGGTTGGGCAGATACGCAGTATTTT. As protein: CASSSEQGWADTQYF.

The J gene is TRBJ2-1, the V gene TRBV5-1; 8 bases agree with TRBD1. This CDR3 spans 14 amino acids. V gave up 6 bases and J gave up 6 bases; unmatched junction bases: 8. Germline V gives CDR1 SGHRS, CDR2 YFSETQ. The CDR3 here is CASTDDRGRNEQFF. CDR3 nucleotide sequence: TGCGCCAGCACTGATGACAGGGGTCGCAATGAGCAGTTCTTC.

This chain joins TRBV23-1 and TRBJ2-2, with TRBD2 matching over 10 bases. TRBV23-1 is sorted into the ORF group, with uncertain function. The CDR3 contains 17 residues. The V segment lost 4 bases and the J segment 17 bases; nucleotides outside the gene matches: 22. The CDR3 DNA sequence: TGCGCCAGCAGTCCTGCACCTAGCCTAGCGGGGGTCGTAGCTGTTTTTTTT. It codes for CASSPAPSLAGVVAVFF.

This clonotype has just a few counts. The chain has TRBV4-1 and TRBJ2-4; D is ambiguous. This CDR3 contains 15 residues. V gave up 0 bases and J gave up 1 base, with 7 bases separating them. CDR1 is MGHRA, CDR2 YSYEKL, per germline. The CDR3, as DNA: TGCGCCAGCAGCCAAGAGGGCCGGGCCAAAAACATTCAGTACTTC. Translated, it gives CASSQEGRAKNIQYF.

The chain joins TRBV3-1 to TRBJ1-4; 7 bases line up with TRBD1. The CDR3 covers 12 residues. V was pared by 6 bases and J by 13 bases, with 8 bases of the junction left unmatched. Germline CDR1 and CDR2: LGHDT and YNNKEL (reference sequence). CDR3 amino acids: CASSLRDRRLFF. The CDR3 DNA reads TGTGCCAGCAGTCTCCGGGACAGACGACTGTTTTTT. Together with reference TRBV3-1 and TRBJ1-4, the CDR3 gives the full variable domain: DTAVSQTPKYLVTQMGNDKSIKCEQNLGHDTMYWYKQDSKKFLKIMFSYNNKELIINETVPNRFSPKSPDKAHLNLHINSLELGDSAVYFCASSLRDRRLFFGSGTQLSVL.

The table lists this clonotype with a few counts. V gene TRBV7-2 combines with J gene TRBJ2-2; 9 nucleotides match TRBD1. CDR3 length equals 15 residues. V shed 5 bases and J 3 bases; nucleotides not matched to a gene: 4. Germline CDR1 SGHTA, CDR2 FQGNSA. DNA of the CDR3: TGTGCCAGCAGCGCAGACAGGGGGGACACCGGGGAGCTGTTTTTT. Protein sequence: CASSADRGDTGELFF.

This clonotype was counted at least ten times. The chain has TRBV9 and TRBJ2-7, with TRBD1 as a possible D gene (5 bases). From germline, CDR1 is SGDLS and CDR2 YYNGEE. This CDR3 spans 10 amino acids. Trimming took 6 bases from V and 12 from J, leaving 13 bases between them. This CDR3 reads CASTRQGRYV. In nucleotides, the CDR3 is TGTGCCAGCACCCGCCAGGGTAGGTACGTC.

The DNA for the CDR3 is TGCAGTACCCGGCCGACAGGGAATGATAATGAAAAACTGTTTTTT. This translates into CSTRPTGNDNEKLFF. The chain has TRBV20-1 and TRBJ1-4; 7 nucleotides agree with TRBD1. The length of the CDR3 is 15 residues. The junction had 13 bases not matched to a gene; V was cut back by 8 bases and J by 4 bases. The germline gives CDR1 DFQATT, CDR2 SNEGSKA (reference sequence).

This clonotype was detected only a few times. The chain recombines TRBV9 with TRBJ2-2; 7 bases map to TRBD1. The CDR3 runs 12 residues. J was trimmed by 5 bases and V by 7 bases; bases with no gene match: 2. Germline lookup yields CDR1 SGDLS and CDR2 YYNGEE. CDR3 nucleotide sequence: TGTGCCAGCTCGACAGGGACCGGGGAGCTGTTTTTT. Its translation: CASSTGTGELFF.

This chain uses TRBV6-5 with TRBJ2-7; 9 nucleotides agree with TRBD1. The V gene end was trimmed by 3 bases and the J gene end by 7 bases; junction bases not matched to a gene: 10. The length of the CDR3 is 15 residues. CDR1 is MNHEY, CDR2 SVGAGI, per germline. The CDR3 here is CASSYMGQGGREQYF. As DNA, the CDR3 is TGTGCCAGCAGTTATATGGGACAGGGAGGGCGTGAGCAGTACTTC.

The rearrangement uses TRBV7-2 and TRBJ2-5; D may correspond to TRBD1 or TRBD2 (5 bases each). The germline V gene encodes CDR1 SGHTA and CDR2 FQGNSA. V lost 5 bases and J lost 4, with 14 bases in between. There are 14 residues in the CDR3. CDR3 sequence reads: CASSLWSGPETQYF. The CDR3 nucleotides are TGTGCCAGCAGCCTCTGGTCGGGGCCAGAGACCCAGTACTTC.

This clonotype was found many times. One end of the junction varies from germline; a read error may be responsible. The V and J genes are TRBV4-1 and TRBJ2-1; possibly TRBD1 for D (5 bases). Germline V CDR1 and CDR2: MGHRA, YSYEKL. The CDR3 loop spans 12 amino acids. The CDR3 region is CASSQAGNEQFF. Here the CDR3 DNA reads TGTGCCAGCAGCCAAGCAGGGAATGAGCAGTTCTTC.

This clonotype was detected only a few times. The V gene is TRBV6-2 or TRBV6-3, the J gene TRBJ2-3; D is possibly TRBD2 (6 bases). The germline V gene encodes CDR1 MNHEY and CDR2 SVGEGT. CDR3 length: 14 amino acids. V lost 6 bases and J lost 2, with 12 bases in between. CDR3 region: CASSPGGITDTQYF. The DNA of the CDR3 is TGTGCCAGCAGCCCCGGAGGGATCACAGATACGCAGTATTTT.

The chain links TRBV25-1 to TRBJ1-6, with a tentative D call TRBD1 (5 bases). V lost 1 base to trimming and J lost 6 bases, with 10 bases between them. There are 15 residues in the CDR3. Germline CDR1 reads MGHDK; CDR2 reads SYGVNS. The CDR3 DNA sequence: TGTGCCAGCAGTGAATCGCAGGGCCTTAATTCACCCCTCCACTTT. It specifies CASSESQGLNSPLHF.

This clonotype was picked up many times. The chain recombines TRBV6-5 with TRBJ2-1; weak D call: TRBD2 (6 bases). The germline CDR1 and CDR2 sequences are MNHEY and SVGAGI. With 0 bases removed from V and 4 bases from J, the gap between germline ends came to 10 bases. This CDR3 spans 15 amino acids. The CDR3 loop reads CASSYSAGSYNEQFF. The CDR3 DNA sequence: TGTGCCAGCAGTTACTCGGCGGGGTCGTACAATGAGCAGTTCTTC.

This clonotype was counted at least ten times. The CDR3 region has the DNA TGTGCCAGCAGTCCTAGCGGGGGTAGGGAGACCCAGTACTTC. Translation: CASSPSGGRETQYF. The chain carries TRBV12-3 or TRBV12-4 and TRBJ2-5, with TRBD2 matching 10 bases. CDR3 length equals 14 residues. J was trimmed by 5 bases and V by 5 bases; bases with no gene match: 5.